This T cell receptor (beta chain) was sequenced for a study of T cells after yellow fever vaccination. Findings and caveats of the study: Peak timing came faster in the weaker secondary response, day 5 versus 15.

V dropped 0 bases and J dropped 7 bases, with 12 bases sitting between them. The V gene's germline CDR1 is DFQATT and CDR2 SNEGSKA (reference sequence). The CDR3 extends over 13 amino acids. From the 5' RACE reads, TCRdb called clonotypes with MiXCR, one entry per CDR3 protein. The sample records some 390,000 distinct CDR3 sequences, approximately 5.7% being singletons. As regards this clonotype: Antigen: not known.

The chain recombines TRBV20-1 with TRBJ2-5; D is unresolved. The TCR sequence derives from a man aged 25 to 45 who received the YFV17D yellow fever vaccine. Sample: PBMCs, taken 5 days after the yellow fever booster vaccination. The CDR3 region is CSARDRPAGTQYF. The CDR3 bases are TGCAGTGCTAGAGATAGGCCGGCTGGGACCCAGTACTTC.